A selection of T cell receptor beta chains follows, all from one sample in a study of blood T cell repertoires in COVID-19. Sequencing used immunoSEQ multiplex PCR; TCRdb keeps in-frame clones, though not all of them. The data contain 70,000 to 100,000 clones, approximately 90% of them seen just once; the ten biggest clones take up about 2.9%. The sequencing input was peripheral blood. The receptor source for this set is a woman aged 80 or over with acute or convalescent COVID-19. Both conserved end residues are part of each CDR3. The size field is filled for only some rows; it gives once, few, many or a size class.

v_call,clone_size,j_call,cdr3_aa
TRBV7-6,-,TRBJ2-2,CASSPDNSNTGELFF
TRBV11-2,-,TRBJ2-1,CASSLWGRGRGFGNEQFF
TRBV6-5,once,TRBJ2-2,CASSSRWTGELFF
TRBV27,-,TRBJ1-4,CASSADREGNEKLFF
TRBV5-5,-,TRBJ2-3,CASSLATGGGRTDTQYF
TRBV28,-,TRBJ1-1,CASSDAETGGSEAFF
TRBV7-2,-,TRBJ1-1,CASSFRTGIEAFF
TRBV5-1,-,TRBJ1-1,CASSLQGQNTEAFF
TRBV5-4,-,TRBJ1-6,CASSNERGGGSPLHF
TRBV7-8,-,TRBJ2-6,CASRGDTGANVLTF
TRBV5-6,-,TRBJ2-2,CASSFTGGPNTGELFF
TRBV5-1,-,TRBJ2-7,CASSLRAGTYEQYF
TRBV5-6,-,TRBJ2-7,CASSGPGLLSSYEQYF
TRBV4-3,-,TRBJ2-2,CASSPQGHTGELFF
TRBV20-1,-,TRBJ2-7,CSANDPASGYEQYF
TRBV2,-,TRBJ1-6,CASSWGGRDSSNSPLHF
TRBV18,few,TRBJ2-5,CASSPGGLSQETQYF
TRBV12-5,-,TRBJ1-1,CASGSPVWGETEAFF
TRBV9,-,TRBJ2-7,CASSVAPGGSYPGDYEQYF
TRBV18,once,TRBJ1-1,CASSPLPRTGRMNTEAFF
TRBV27,-,TRBJ2-7,CASSSREHRVEQYF
TRBV11-2,-,TRBJ2-5,CASSPSGQETQYF
TRBV7-9,once,TRBJ1-1,CASSPGQRNTEAFF
TRBV29-1,-,TRBJ2-5,CSVTSGQETQYF
TRBV28,-,TRBJ2-1,CASETLSSYNEQFF
TRBV7-2,-,TRBJ2-3,CASSHTAIAGGRDTQYF
TRBV28,-,TRBJ1-5,CASSFGQGNQPQHF
TRBV20-1,-,TRBJ2-5,CSALRKETQYF
TRBV4-3,once,TRBJ2-1,CASSHGLAGSSYNEQFF
TRBV11-2,once,TRBJ2-3,CASSSGLAGGPTITDTQYF
TRBV5-1,-,TRBJ2-5,CASSPTFQETQYF
TRBV20-1,-,TRBJ1-2,CSASIAGGYGYTF
TRBV5-1,-,TRBJ1-1,CASSPKAGTGNTEAFF
TRBV6-2/TRBV6-3,-,TRBJ2-1,CASSYPWTALDEQFF
TRBV6-1,-,TRBJ2-5,CASSDSKQTQYF
TRBV6-2/TRBV6-3,-,TRBJ1-5,CASSYSRGTEYSNQPQHF
TRBV4-3,once,TRBJ2-1,CASSLGMGLAGVSSYNEQFF
TRBV28,-,TRBJ1-1,CASSLQGARPEAFF
TRBV6-6,-,TRBJ2-7,CASSLIREQYF
TRBV27,-,TRBJ2-7,CASSQRQEPVYEQYF
TRBV6-5,-,TRBJ2-1,CASSFSRQKYNEQFF
TRBV30,once,TRBJ1-1,CAWSVGMNTEAFF
TRBV2,-,TRBJ2-5,CASSGAGEVKLETQYF
TRBV5-1,-,TRBJ2-1,CASEVGGSYNEQFF
TRBV7-2,-,TRBJ2-1,CASSSQWTDNEQFF
TRBV5-5,-,TRBJ2-2,CASSFLSNTNTGELFF
TRBV5-6,-,TRBJ2-3,CASSPRVTDTQYF
TRBV5-6,once,TRBJ1-1,CASSLVGGKRVTEAFF
TRBV28,-,TRBJ1-1,CASSQDRGYENTEAFF
TRBV5-1,-,TRBJ2-1,CASSSTSGSSYNEQFF
TRBV7-2,-,TRBJ1-5,CASSDRDRGIEGNQPQHF
TRBV6-5,-,TRBJ2-1,CASSFERAGARNQQFF
TRBV4-2,-,TRBJ1-2,CASSRPITGAVVYGYTF